This T cell receptor beta chain is drawn from a study of cytomegalovirus exposure and HLA in healthy donors. 13 Jbeta primers and 60 Vbeta primers were used for the PCR. Assay: immunoSEQ multiplex PCR; the TCRdb copy retains only in-frame clones and omits some. The sample comprises over 150,000 clones, approximately 80% of which are singletons, and 4.3% rests with the top ten. Findings and caveats of the study: Specificity for CMV antigens was confirmed in vitro for a few of the CMV-associated chains. Altogether, 164 TCR beta chains were recorded as cytomegalovirus-associated.

The CDR3 sequence is 12 residues long. Trimming took 6 bases from V and 8 from J, leaving 13 bases between them. From germline, CDR1 is GTSNPN and CDR2 SVGIG (reference sequence). On this clone: What it recognizes is unknown.

The receptor comes from a middle-aged man in good health and CMV-seronegative. The chain recombines TRBV30 with TRBJ1-4; D is perhaps TRBD1 (5 bases). Sequenced sample: PBMCs. Here the CDR3 reads CACRRVSEKLFF. CDR3 in DNA: TGTGCCTGCCGCAGGGTGTCCGAAAAACTGTTTTTT.